Shown below are 7 T cell receptor beta chains from a single sample sequenced in a study of T-cell memory formation after mild COVID-19 (dated by TCRdb to about 2021). Receptors were amplified or captured by 5' RACE. The sequencer listed for this sample is Illumina NovaSeq 6000. TCRdb reworked the public reads: Q25 trimming with fastp, MiXCR clone assembly, productive beta chains retained. One record per CDR3 amino acid sequence lists the most common genes and DNA. This sample has under 300,000 distinct CDR3 sequences in its table, and approximately 9% of those were observed once. Roughly a fifth of the sample goes to the ten largest clones. The specimen was PBMCs or a T cell subset sorted from them (not recorded which). These receptors were taken from a man between 18 and 35 years old who had mild COVID-19 (a few samples of this study predate the infection). The sample titles of this study are shuffled in the database, so cell type and time point are left out; the donor was told from shared clones.

This clonotype was detected only a few times. V gene TRBV12-3 or TRBV12-4 combines with J gene TRBJ1-2; the D is unclear. V lost 2 bases and J 3 bases, leaving 7 bases between the germline ends. This CDR3 region has 13 residues. The CDR3 sequence: CASSLRRDYGYTF. CDR3 bases: TGTGCCAGCAGTTTAAGACGGGACTATGGCTACACCTTC.

This sequence joins TRBV7-6 and TRBJ2-5; 9 nucleotides line up with TRBD2. The junction had 13 bases not matched to a gene; V was cut back by 6 bases and J by 5 bases. This CDR3 is built from 16 residues. The germline gives CDR1 SGHVS, CDR2 FNYEAQ. The CDR3 here is CASSPSGGFGRETQYF. In nucleotides, the CDR3 is TGTGCCAGCAGTCCAAGCGGGGGGTTTGGACGGGAGACCCAGTACTTC.

This clonotype was picked up a small number of times. The chain couples TRBV20-1 to TRBJ2-7; TRBD1 matches 10 bases. After removal of 3 bases from V and 6 bases from J, the junction contained 8 bases not matched to a gene. This CDR3 contains 14 residues. From germline, CDR1 is DFQATT and CDR2 SNEGSKA (reference sequence). This CDR3 is CSASFRDRGPEQYF. DNA of the CDR3: TGCAGTGCTAGTTTTCGGGACAGGGGTCCCGAGCAGTACTTC.

The CDR3 loop reads CASRSYNEQFF. The CDR3 DNA is TGTGCCAGCAGATCGTACAATGAGCAGTTCTTC. This chain uses TRBV28 with TRBJ2-1; D uncertain. This CDR3 is built from 11 residues. The V end was cut by 6 bases, the J end by 4 bases, with 4 bases between. Germline lookup yields CDR1 MDHEN and CDR2 SYDVKM.

This clonotype was counted at least ten times. The chain links TRBV12-3 or TRBV12-4 to TRBJ2-7; D is undetermined. V lost 2 bases, J lost 0 bases, and 5 bases lay in between. This CDR3 region has 13 residues. The CDR3 spells CASSLTPSYEQYV. In DNA form, the CDR3 reads TGTGCCAGCAGTTTAACACCCTCCTACGAGCAGTACGTC.

Only a few counts were recorded for this clonotype. The V and J genes are TRBV6-5 and TRBJ2-1, with 9 bases fitting TRBD1. Germline V lookup: CDR1 MNHEY, CDR2 SVGAGI. The trim removed 0 bases at V and 8 bases at J, leaving 5 bases unmatched. This CDR3 comprises 15 residues. CDR3 nucleotide sequence: TGTGCCAGCAGTTACTCGGGACAGGGCCGGGATGAGCAGTTCTTC. This gives the protein CASSYSGQGRDEQFF.

This chain joins TRBV3-2 and TRBJ2-7; the DNA was not used to check the table's D call, TRBD1. TRBV3-2 counts as a pseudogene. The CDR3 runs 16 residues. This chain's CDR3 is CASSPDRGCLTYEQYF. For the CDR3, the DNA is TGTGCCAGCAGCCCGGACAGGGGGTGTTTAACCTACGAGCAGTACTTC.